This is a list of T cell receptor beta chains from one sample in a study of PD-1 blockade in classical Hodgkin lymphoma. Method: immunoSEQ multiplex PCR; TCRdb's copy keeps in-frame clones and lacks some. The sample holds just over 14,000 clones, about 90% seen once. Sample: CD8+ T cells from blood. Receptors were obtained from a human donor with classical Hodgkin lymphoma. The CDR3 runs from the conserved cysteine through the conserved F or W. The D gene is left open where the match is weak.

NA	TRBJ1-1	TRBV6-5	TGTGCCAGCAGTTACCAATGGCACACTGAAGCTTTCTTT	CASSYQWHTEAFF
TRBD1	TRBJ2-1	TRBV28	TGTGCCAGCAGTCCCAACCCGACAGGGACGCACAATGAGCAGTTCTTC	CASSPNPTGTHNEQFF
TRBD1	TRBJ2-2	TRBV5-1	TGCGCCAGCAGGCACAGGGGTCCATCGGACACCGGGGAGCTGTTTTTT	CASRHRGPSDTGELFF
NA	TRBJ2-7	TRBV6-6	TGTGCCAGCAGTTCACCGGACTCATACTACGAGCAGTACTTC	CASSSPDSYYEQYF
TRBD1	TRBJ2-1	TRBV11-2	TGTGCCAGCAGCTTAGGGGACAGGCTAGGGGCTTACAATGAGCAGTTCTTC	CASSLGDRLGAYNEQFF
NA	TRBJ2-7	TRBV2	TGTGCCAGCAGCCCTACCCGCGGAAGTCACTACGAGCAGTACTTC	CASSPTRGSHYEQYF
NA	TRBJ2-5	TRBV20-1	TGCAGTGCTCCCTCAGAGACCCAGTACTTC	CSAPSETQYF
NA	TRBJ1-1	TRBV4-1	TGCGCCAGCAGCTTTTACACAGGGCTCACTGAAGCTTTCTTT	CASSFYTGLTEAFF
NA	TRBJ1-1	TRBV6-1	TGTGCCAGCAGTACCCGACAGCCTAAAGCTTTCTTT	CASSTRQPKAFF
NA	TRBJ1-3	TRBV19	TGTGCCAGTAGTATAGCCGGTGGCTCTGGAAACACCATATATTTT	CASSIAGGSGNTIYF
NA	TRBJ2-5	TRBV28	TGTGCCAGCAGTTTCCGCCGGAATCAAGAGACCCAGTACTTC	CASSFRRNQETQYF
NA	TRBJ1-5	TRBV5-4	TGTGCCAGCAGCTTTGGAAGGTCCGCAGGGCCCCAGCATTTT	CASSFGRSAGPQHF
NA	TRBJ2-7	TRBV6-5	TGTGCCAGCAGTCTCCAGGGGACCTACGAGCAGTACTTC	CASSLQGTYEQYF
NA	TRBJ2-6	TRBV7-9	TGTGCCAGCAGCTTAGAGAGGGGCGCCGGGGCCAACGTCCTGACTTTC	CASSLERGAGANVLTF
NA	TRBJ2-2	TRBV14	TGTGCCAGCAGAACCAGGGACACCGGGGAGCTGTTTTTT	CASRTRDTGELFF
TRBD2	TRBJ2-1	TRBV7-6	TGTGCCAGCAGCTCAACTAGCGGGAGGCCCCACGGGCGTCCGTTCTTC	CASSSTSGRPHGRPFF